The next 3 T cell receptor beta chains were all read from a single sample in a study of T cell responses to AZD1222 COVID-19 vaccine. Assay: immunoSEQ multiplex PCR; the TCRdb copy retains only in-frame clones and omits some. There are 150,000 to 180,000 clones in the sample; approximately 87% occur only once, and 5.5% to 6% lies in the top ten. Source: peripheral blood, taken on day 0 of MenACWY control vaccination. These TCRs come from an adult in good health.

The chain employs TRBV7-9 and TRBJ2-1; tentatively, D is TRBD1 (6 bases). V was cut by 5 bases and J by 12 bases, with 14 bases left in between. CDR1 and CDR2 (germline): SEHNR, FQNEAQ (reference sequence). The CDR3 covers 12 residues. CDR3 nucleotides: TGTGCCAGCAGCAAGGACAGCCAGTTGCAGTTCTTC. It codes for CASSKDSQLQFF.

J is TRBJ1-1 and V is TRBV4-3; D uncertain. The CDR3 loop spans 12 amino acids. The V gene's germline CDR1 is LGHNA and CDR2 YSLEER. Trimming took off 2 bases at V and 4 bases at J, with 5 bases between the two ends. The CDR3 region has the DNA TGCGCCAGCAGCCAACCGGGCACTGAAGCTTTCTTT. Residues: CASSQPGTEAFF.

This clone occurred once. The genes are TRBV2 and TRBJ1-6; 7 bases align to TRBD1. Trimming took 6 bases from V and 7 from J; bases not matched to a gene: 6. CDR1 is SNHLY and CDR2 is FYNNEI in the germline V gene. The CDR3 loop spans 14 amino acids. In DNA form, the CDR3 reads TGTGCCAGCAGGCTGACAGGGAGCAATTCACCCCTCCACTTT. It translates to CASRLTGSNSPLHF.